This TCR beta chain was recovered during a study of blood T cell repertoires in COVID-19. Looking at the study overall: T cells, B-cell-depleted T cells, or PBMCs provided the cDNA or gDNA that served as material.

A single count supports this clone. Original methodology: Nucleated cell counts were estimated from reference gene primer amplification. Here immunoSEQ multiplex PCR was the method, and the copy in TCRdb shows in-frame clones only, minus some. D and trimming were read from the DNA, whereas the V and J calls and clone size are those reported in that table. This sample has roughly 120,000 clones, with roughly 87% found just once. The CDR3 consists of 15 residues. Unmatched junction bases numbered 9, after V lost 10 bases and J lost 2 bases. Germline-derived CDR1 and CDR2 are KGHDR and SFDVKD. Sequences were obtained from peripheral blood. This clonotype was obtained from a man of 80 years or more with acute or convalescent COVID-19. The chain couples TRBV24-1 to TRBJ2-7; 11 nucleotides match TRBD2. The CDR3 DNA reads TGTGCCACTTCGACAGGACTAGCGGGTACCTACGAGCAGTACTTC. Residues: CATSTGLAGTYEQYF.